This T cell receptor (beta chain) was obtained from a study of blood T cell repertoires in COVID-19. Across the study: Samples came from the United States, Italy and Spain, spanning acute and convalescent COVID-19. PBMCs, B-cell-depleted T cells, or T cells provided the cDNA or gDNA that made up the material.

As processed by the authors: Nucleated cell number was recorded as an estimate derived from reference gene primer amplification. This table comes from immunoSEQ multiplex PCR, and its TCRdb copy is limited to in-frame clones, with some not included. The V and J calls and clone size are taken from that table; D and trimming were inferred from the DNA. The data show approximately 670,000 clones, 90% seen once. A few counts support this clone. The germline V gene has CDR1 LNHNV and CDR2 YYDKDF (reference sequence). V shed 0 bases and J shed 4 bases, with 12 bases lying between them. The CDR3 runs to 15 residues.

The genes are TRBV15 and TRBJ1-2, with a tentative D call TRBD1 (5 bases). The receptor comes from a woman aged 18-29 years with acute or convalescent COVID-19. The sample consisted of peripheral blood. In nucleotides, the CDR3 is TGTGCCACCAGCAGAGATAGACTAGGGGTCTATGGCTACACCTTC. Protein sequence: CATSRDRLGVYGYTF.